One sample yielded the 18 T cell receptor beta chains listed below, sequenced in a study of cytomegalovirus exposure and HLA in healthy donors. The PCR ran on 60 Vbeta and 13 Jbeta primers. Some clones are missing from TCRdb's copy, which holds only in-frame ones; the method was immunoSEQ multiplex PCR. Its table lists 130,000 or so clones. Sequenced material: PBMCs. These receptors were obtained from a middle-aged woman in good health and CMV-seropositive.

V usage is TRBV6-5 and J usage is TRBJ1-4; D ambiguous. Trimming cost V 6 bases and J 3 bases, with 14 bases left between them. The CDR3 covers 15 residues. CDR1 is MNHEY, CDR2 SVGAGI, per germline. CDR3 DNA sequence: TGTGCCAGCAGGCCCTACGCGGGGTCTAATGAAAAACTGTTTTTT. This encodes CASRPYAGSNEKLFF.

This chain links TRBV19 with TRBJ2-5, with D perhaps TRBD2 (5 bases). The germline gives CDR1 LNHDA, CDR2 SQIVND (reference sequence). V was pared by 6 bases and J by 10 bases, with 21 bases between. This CDR3 has 14 amino acids. Here the CDR3 reads CASSPRSGPRDQYF. The CDR3 bases are TGTGCCAGTAGCCCCCGGTCAGGACCCCGGGACCAGTACTTC. Drawing the rest from reference TRBV19 and TRBJ2-5, the complete variable domain is DGGITQSPKYLFRKEGQNVTLSCEQNLNHDAMYWYRQDPGQGLRLIYYSQIVNDFQKGDIAEGYSVSREKKESFPLTVTSAQKNPTAFYLCASSPRSGPRDQYFGPGTRLLVL.

V is TRBV2 and J is TRBJ2-5, with a weak D call TRBD2 (5 bases). The germline V gene has CDR1 SNHLY and CDR2 FYNNEI. The V end lost 2 bases, the J end lost 3 bases, and 10 bases lay between the germline ends. This CDR3 contains 14 residues. In DNA, the CDR3 is TGTGCCAGCAGTGAACCCGGGGTAAAAGAGACCCAGTACTTC. Its protein is CASSEPGVKETQYF. Filled out from reference TRBV2 and TRBJ2-5, the complete variable domain reads EPEVTQTPSHQVTQMGQEVILRCVPISNHLYFYWYRQILGQKVEFLVSFYNNEISEKSEIFDDQFSVERPDGSNFTLKIRSTKLEDSAMYFCASSEPGVKETQYFGPGTRLLVL.

As DNA, the CDR3 is TGTGCCAGCAGCTTAGCGTTTGGGACTAGCGGTTATAGCGATGAGCAGTTCTTC. The encoded protein is CASSLAFGTSGYSDEQFF. The rearrangement links TRBV7-9 to TRBJ2-1; TRBD2 agrees at 11 bases. V was clipped by 0 bases and J by 8 bases; unmatched bases: 12. Germline values: CDR1 SEHNR, CDR2 FQNEAQ (reference sequence). This CDR3 contains 18 residues. Full variable domain (remainder filled in from reference TRBV7-9 and TRBJ2-1): DTGVSQNPRHKITKRGQNVTFRCDPISEHNRLYWYRQTLGQGPEFLTYFQNEAQLEKSRLLSDRFSAERPKGSFSTLEIQRTEQGDSAMYLCASSLAFGTSGYSDEQFFGPGTRLTVL.

The chain combines TRBV4-1 with TRBJ2-1, with TRBD2 as a possible D gene (6 bases). Trimming shortened V by 2 bases and J by 6 bases, and 17 bases separated the two germline ends. The germline gives CDR1 MGHRA, CDR2 YSYEKL. There are 16 residues in the CDR3. The CDR3 region has the DNA TGCGCCAGCAGCCAACTTCCCACGGGACTCCTCAATGAGCAGTTCTTC. It translates to CASSQLPTGLLNEQFF.

This sequence joins TRBV21-1 and TRBJ2-7; TRBD2, the table's D call, was not compared with the DNA. TRBV21-1 is shown as a pseudogene. The CDR3 contains 13 residues. CDR3 sequence: CASSNGVLYEQYF. The DNA of the CDR3 is TGTGCCAGCAGCAATGGAGTCCTCTACGAGCAGTACTTC.

The chain combines TRBV5-5 with TRBJ2-7; D gene ambiguous. Trimming removed 3 bases from V and 0 bases from J, with 10 bases in between. This CDR3 contains 14 residues. Germline values: CDR1 SGHKS, CDR2 YYEKEE (reference sequence). CDR3 bases: TGTGCCAGCAGCTCACAAACAATCTCCTACGAGCAGTACTTC. As protein: CASSSQTISYEQYF.

CDR3 sequence: CASSFRQGDYNEQFF. The CDR3 coding sequence is TGCGCCAGCAGCTTCCGGCAGGGGGACTACAATGAGCAGTTCTTC. V gene TRBV5-1 combines with J gene TRBJ2-1; TRBD1 matches 7 bases. Per germline, CDR1 SGHRS and CDR2 YFSETQ. The CDR3 is 15 amino acids. Unmatched junction bases numbered 5, after V lost 2 bases and J lost 3 bases.

V and J are TRBV9 and TRBJ1-1; TRBD1 might be the D (6 bases). Germline V gene lookup returns CDR1 SGDLS and CDR2 YYNGEE. V lost 4 bases and J lost 5, with 15 bases in between. The CDR3 runs to 14 residues. The CDR3 spells CASSIGTTRTEAFF. For the CDR3, the DNA is TGTGCCAGCAGCATCGGGACAACCAGGACTGAAGCTTTCTTT.

The CDR3 coding sequence is TGTGCCAGCAGACCCTACAGGGGGCGAAGGGAGACCCAGTACTTC. Its protein is CASRPYRGRRETQYF. J is TRBJ2-5 and V is TRBV27, with 9 bases fitting TRBD1. CDR1 MNHEY and CDR2 SMNVEV come from the germline V gene (reference sequence). The CDR3 runs to 15 residues. V was pared by 6 bases and J by 5 bases, with 10 bases of the junction left unmatched.

This chain links TRBV9 with TRBJ2-1; 10 bases agree with TRBD2. Germline trimming cut 4 bases from V and 7 bases from J; bases unmatched to any gene: 2. This CDR3 is 13 amino acids long. Germline CDR1 is SGDLS and CDR2 is YYNGEE. The CDR3 loop reads CASSPTSGNEQFF. The CDR3 DNA follows: TGTGCCAGCAGCCCGACTAGCGGGAATGAGCAGTTCTTC.

The rearrangement uses TRBV20-1 and TRBJ2-4; 8 nucleotides match TRBD1. CDR1 and CDR2 (germline): DFQATT, SNEGSKA (reference sequence). The J segment lost 8 bases and the V segment lost 6 bases, leaving 3 bases of the junction unmatched. This CDR3 has 11 residues. CDR3 residues: CSAQGQDIQYF. CDR3 nucleotide sequence: TGCAGTGCCCAGGGACAGGACATTCAGTACTTC.

The chain recombines TRBV7-9 with TRBJ1-1, with D possibly TRBD1 on 5 matching bases. The V end was cut by 5 bases, the J end by 5 bases, with 15 bases between. CDR3 size: 14 residues. The germline gives CDR1 SEHNR, CDR2 FQNEAQ (reference sequence). The CDR3 DNA sequence: TGTGCCAGCAGCCCAATCCGGGGGATAACTGAAGCTTTCTTT. It specifies CASSPIRGITEAFF.

The chain links TRBV18 to TRBJ1-1; a possible D gene is TRBD1 (5 bases). This CDR3 spans 16 amino acids. V was shortened by 2 bases and J by 6 bases, with 19 bases between the two germline ends. The germline gives CDR1 KGHSH, CDR2 LQKENI. CDR3 sequence: CASSPGRGPGGSEAFF. For the CDR3, the DNA is TGTGCCAGCTCACCAGGGAGGGGACCCGGGGGTTCTGAAGCTTTCTTT.

The gene calls are TRBV29-1 and TRBJ2-3; maybe TRBD1 (5 bases). Looked up from germline, CDR1 is SQVTM and CDR2 is ANQGSEA. The CDR3 has 15 amino acids. The V end lost 1 base, the J end lost 3 bases, and 14 bases lay between the germline ends. CDR3 in DNA: TGCAGCGTTGAAGCGGTGGGCAGGGCGACAGATACGCAGTATTTT. Translating gives CSVEAVGRATDTQYF.

This rearrangement joins TRBV5-1 to TRBJ2-7; D perhaps matches TRBD2 (5 bases). CDR1 SGHRS and CDR2 YFSETQ come from the germline V gene. This CDR3 has 17 residues. V lost 0 bases, J lost 6 bases, and 22 bases lay in between. The CDR3 sequence is CASSLVAARGPWGEQYF. The CDR3 nucleotides read TGCGCCAGCAGCTTGGTGGCCGCGAGAGGGCCGTGGGGCGAGCAGTACTTC.

V and J are TRBV21-1 and TRBJ2-7; the table names TRBD2, a call not compared with the DNA. TRBV21-1 is termed a pseudogene. CDR3 length: 16 amino acids. In DNA, the CDR3 is TGTGCCAGCAGCAAAGGGGCGGCGGGAGGGCTCCCCGAGCAGTACTTC. This gives the protein CASSKGAAGGLPEQYF.

The V call is TRBV25-1, the J call TRBJ2-7, with D possibly TRBD1 on 6 matching bases. In germline, CDR1 is MGHDK, CDR2 SYGVNS. CDR3 size: 14 residues. V was shortened by 3 bases and J by 3 bases, with 12 bases between the two germline ends. CDR3: CASSESTGRYEQYF. CDR3 coding DNA: TGTGCCAGCAGTGAGTCGACAGGCCGCTACGAGCAGTACTTC.